The T cell receptor (beta chain) described here comes from a study of cytomegalovirus exposure and HLA in healthy donors. Profiling relied on immunoSEQ multiplex PCR, and the TCRdb table lists in-frame clones only, not all of them. The data contain just under 65,000 clones, around 93% of them singletons. Points from the study as a whole: It was fewer than 200 TCR beta chains that were listed as cytomegalovirus-associated.

Turning to this clone: Its antigen is currently unknown.

This CDR3 comprises 11 residues. Looked up from germline, CDR1 is SQVTM and CDR2 is ANQGSEA. Trimming left V 4 bases short and J 2 bases short, with 6 bases between. The chain recombines TRBV29-1 with TRBJ2-7, with a possible D match to TRBD2 (5 bases). Sequenced sample: PBMCs. The receptor's source is a woman younger than 30 in good health and CMV-seropositive. The CDR3 spells CSVAGAYEQYF. DNA for the CDR3: TGCAGCGTTGCCGGGGCCTACGAGCAGTACTTC.